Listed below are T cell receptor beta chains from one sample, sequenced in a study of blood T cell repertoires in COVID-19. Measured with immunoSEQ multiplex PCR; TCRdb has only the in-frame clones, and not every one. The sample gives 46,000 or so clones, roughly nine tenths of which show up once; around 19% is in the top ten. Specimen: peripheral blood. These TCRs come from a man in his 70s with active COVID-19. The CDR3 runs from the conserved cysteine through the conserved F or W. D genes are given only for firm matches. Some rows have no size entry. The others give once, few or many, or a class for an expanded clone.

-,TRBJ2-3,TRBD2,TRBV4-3,TGCGCCAGCAGCCGGACCACCGGGACTAGGTTCACAGATACGCAGTATTTT,CASSRTTGTRFTDTQYF
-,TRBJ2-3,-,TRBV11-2,TGTGCCAGCAGCACTACGGCTACAGATACGCAGTATTTT,CASSTTATDTQYF
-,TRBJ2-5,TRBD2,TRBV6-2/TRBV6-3,TGTGCCAGCAGTACGGGGGGGGCAGGGCTGTACCAAGAGACCCAGTACTTC,CASSTGGAGLYQETQYF
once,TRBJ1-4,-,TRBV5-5,TGTGCCAGCAGCTTTGGGGCTCGGGAAAAACTGTTTTTT,CASSFGAREKLFF
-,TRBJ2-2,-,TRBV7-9,TGTGCCAGCAGCAGCAACGGGTCTCGCACCGGGGAGCTGTTTTTT,CASSSNGSRTGELFF
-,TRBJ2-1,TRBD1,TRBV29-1,TGCAGCGTCCCGGGACAGGGGGCCGGGGGGTACAATGAGCAGTTCTTC,CSVPGQGAGGYNEQFF
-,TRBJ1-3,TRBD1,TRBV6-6,TGTGCCAGCAGTCTCGGACAGGGGGAAGGAAACACCATATATTTT,CASSLGQGEGNTIYF
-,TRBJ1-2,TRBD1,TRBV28,TGTGCCAGCAGTACTACAGGGGAGACCTATGGCTACACCTTC,CASSTTGETYGYTF
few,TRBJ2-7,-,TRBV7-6,TGTGCCAGCAGCTCCCGGGACGGAGGGTGGGATGAGCAGTACTTC,CASSSRDGGWDEQYF
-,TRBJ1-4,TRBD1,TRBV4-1,TGCGCCAGCAGCCCCGGAGGACAGGGGGGGGAGAAACTGTTTTTT,CASSPGGQGGEKLFF
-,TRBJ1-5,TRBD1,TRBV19,TGTGCCAGTACTCCAGGGGGCCAGGGCAATCAGCCCCAGCATTTT,CASTPGGQGNQPQHF
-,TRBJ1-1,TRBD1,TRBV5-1,TGCGCCAGCAGCGTGCGAGGGACAGGGGGATCTGAAGCTTTCTTT,CASSVRGTGGSEAFF
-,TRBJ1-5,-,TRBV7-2,TGTGCCAGCAGCTATTCGGGGGGGTTTAGCAATCAGCCCCAGCATTTT,CASSYSGGFSNQPQHF
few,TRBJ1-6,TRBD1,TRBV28,TGTGCCAGCAGTAAGGACAGGGTTGTCAATTCACCCCTCCACTTT,CASSKDRVVNSPLHF
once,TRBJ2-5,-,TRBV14,TGTGCCAGCAGCCAAGCTTACGGGACCCAGTACTTC,CASSQAYGTQYF
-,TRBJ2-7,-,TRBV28,TGTGCCAGCAGAAACCCACAGGGCTACGAGCAGTACTTC,CASRNPQGYEQYF
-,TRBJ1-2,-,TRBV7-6,TGTGCCAGCAGCTTGTCCCAGGGGCGCCAGGGCTACACCTTC,CASSLSQGRQGYTF
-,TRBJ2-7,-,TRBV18,TGTGCCAGCTCTCTCTCGGGGTACCTACGGTACGAGCAGTACTTC,CASSLSGYLRYEQYF
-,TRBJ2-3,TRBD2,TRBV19,TGTGCCAGTAGCCAAAGCGGGAGAGAGGGTACGCAGTATTTT,CASSQSGREGTQYF
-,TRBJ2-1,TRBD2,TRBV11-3,TGTGCCAGCAGCTCCTTAGCGGGAGATCATGAGCAGTTCTTC,CASSSLAGDHEQFF
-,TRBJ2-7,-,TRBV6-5,TGTGCCAGCAGTACACCGGGGGGCAAGGTTTACGAGCAGTACTTC,CASSTPGGKVYEQYF
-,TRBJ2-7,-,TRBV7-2,TGTGCCAGCAGCTCCTCAAGCGGGCCCTTCGAGCAGTACTTC,CASSSSSGPFEQYF
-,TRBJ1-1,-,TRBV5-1,TGCGCCAGCAGCCCCTATGGGGGGAGCATGAACACTGAAGCTTTCTTT,CASSPYGGSMNTEAFF
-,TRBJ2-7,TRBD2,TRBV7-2,TGTGCCAGCAGCTTAGTCTTAGCGGGGGACTCCTACGAGCAGTACTTC,CASSLVLAGDSYEQYF
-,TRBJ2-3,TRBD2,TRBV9,TGTGCCAGCAGCCCTCAGCGGGGATACACAGATACGCAGTATTTT,CASSPQRGYTDTQYF
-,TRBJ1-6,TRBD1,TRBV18,TGTGCCAGCTCAGGGGACAGGAAAAATTCACCCCTCCACTTT,CASSGDRKNSPLHF